This is a list of T cell receptor beta chains from one sample in a study of breast tumors, draining lymph nodes, adjacent tissues. One entry per CDR3 protein, called by TCRdb with MiXCR from the multiplex PCR reads. The sample has under 250,000 distinct CDR3 sequences, roughly 30% seen once. Sequenced: axillary lymph node tissue. The receptors were sampled from a female donor with breast cancer. Some clones in this sample may be carry-over from other donors' samples. Each CDR3 is given with its conserved first and last residue. The size entry is marked missing in some rows and otherwise reads once, few, many or a size class.

CDR3: CSASPTSGRGHEQYF
J: TRBJ2-7
size: many
V: TRBV20-1

CDR3: CASSAATGGLSGNTIYF
J: TRBJ1-3
size: many
V: TRBV9

CDR3: CSASEGGEAAYEQYF
J: TRBJ2-7
size: .
V: TRBV20-1

CDR3: CASTLGGLQGELFF
J: TRBJ2-2
size: .
V: TRBV7-8

CDR3: CASSPPPGTREKLFF
J: TRBJ1-4
size: many
V: TRBV6-1

CDR3: CSALSGRALNEQFF
J: TRBJ2-1
size: many
V: TRBV20-1

CDR3: CASSLVPSPTGVLTGELFF
J: TRBJ2-2
size: many
V: TRBV11-3

CDR3: CASSFQTSGIYNEQFF
J: TRBJ2-1
size: many
V: TRBV7-2

CDR3: CASSHDPTRELFF
J: TRBJ2-2
size: .
V: TRBV6-5

CDR3: CASNRSPSSYNEQFF
J: TRBJ2-1
size: many
V: TRBV28

CDR3: CSASLHPRSQETQHF
J: TRBJ1-5
size: .
V: TRBV20-1

CDR3: CARSAGGATLSYEQYF
J: TRBJ2-7
size: many
V: TRBV5-1

CDR3: CASSMGQYSNQPQHF
J: TRBJ1-5
size: many
V: TRBV19

CDR3: CSARDQGNQPQHF
J: TRBJ1-5
size: many
V: TRBV20-1

CDR3: CASSQGARLTQYF
J: TRBJ2-3
size: .
V: TRBV4-2

CDR3: CSVTGAYEQYF
J: TRBJ2-7
size: many
V: TRBV29-1

CDR3: CASSVGAGGTYNSPLHF
J: TRBJ1-6
size: many
V: TRBV9

CDR3: CSASPLAGGTDTQYF
J: TRBJ2-3
size: many
V: TRBV20-1

CDR3: CASSPRENQTYEQYF
J: TRBJ2-7
size: .
V: TRBV7-3

CDR3: CASSLGQFGAYEQYF
J: TRBJ2-7
size: many
V: TRBV5-1

CDR3: CASSYTSGSGGELFF
J: TRBJ2-2
size: many
V: TRBV6-5

CDR3: CASLPSGQGNNEQFF
J: TRBJ2-1
size: many
V: TRBV12-3/TRBV12-4

CDR3: CASSQRDGEKLFF
J: TRBJ1-4
size: many
V: TRBV18

CDR3: CSVDGQGVGGYTF
J: TRBJ1-2
size: many
V: TRBV29-1

CDR3: CASRGTSGAYEQYF
J: TRBJ2-7
size: few
V: TRBV2

CDR3: CASSGYYNEQFF
J: TRBJ2-1
size: many
V: TRBV28

CDR3: CSVPEAGGAYNEQFF
J: TRBJ2-1
size: .
V: TRBV29-1

CDR3: CAWTSGGHRTDTQYF
J: TRBJ2-3
size: many
V: TRBV30

CDR3: CASSHYRDSDLYGYTF
J: TRBJ1-2
size: .
V: TRBV18

CDR3: CASKVRQGNTEAFF
J: TRBJ1-1
size: .
V: TRBV28

CDR3: CASSLGVVITTTDTQYF
J: TRBJ2-3
size: many
V: TRBV7-8

CDR3: CSARDNQGGPGELFF
J: TRBJ2-2
size: many
V: TRBV20-1

CDR3: CASSLGVNAGANVLTF
J: TRBJ2-6
size: many
V: TRBV7-3

CDR3: CASRPAEGLSYEQYF
J: TRBJ2-7
size: many
V: TRBV6-5

CDR3: CASSLEVRGGSGANVLTF
J: TRBJ2-6
size: many
V: TRBV7-6

CDR3: CASKNDPYTQYF
J: TRBJ2-3
size: many
V: TRBV28

CDR3: CSVAPSGVGYEQYF
J: TRBJ2-7
size: many
V: TRBV29-1